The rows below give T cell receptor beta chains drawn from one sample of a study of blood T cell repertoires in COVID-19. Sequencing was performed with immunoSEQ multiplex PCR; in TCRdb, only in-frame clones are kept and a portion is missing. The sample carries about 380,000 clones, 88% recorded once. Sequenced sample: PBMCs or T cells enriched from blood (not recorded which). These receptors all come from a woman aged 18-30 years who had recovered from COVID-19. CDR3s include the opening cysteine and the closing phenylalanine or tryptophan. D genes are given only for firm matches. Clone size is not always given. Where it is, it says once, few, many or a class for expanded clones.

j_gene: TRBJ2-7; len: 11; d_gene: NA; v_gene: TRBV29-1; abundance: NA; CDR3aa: CSVEQTYEQYF; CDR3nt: TGCAGCGTTGAACAGACCTACGAGCAGTACTTC
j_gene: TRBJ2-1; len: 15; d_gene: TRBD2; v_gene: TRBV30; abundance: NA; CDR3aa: CAWSKRESSYNEQFF; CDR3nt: TGTGCCTGGAGTAAGCGGGAGAGCTCCTACAATGAGCAGTTCTTC
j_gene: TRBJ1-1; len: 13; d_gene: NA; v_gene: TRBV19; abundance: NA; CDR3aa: CASSMTTTVEAFF; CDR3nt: TGTGCCAGTAGCATGACAACAACGGTTGAAGCTTTCTTT
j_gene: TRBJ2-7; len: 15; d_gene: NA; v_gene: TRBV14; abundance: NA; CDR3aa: CASSLRRGRSYEQYF; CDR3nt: TGTGCCAGCAGCCTGAGGAGGGGGCGCTCCTACGAGCAGTACTTC
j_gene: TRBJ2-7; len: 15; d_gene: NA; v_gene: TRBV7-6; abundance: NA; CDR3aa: CASRQDSYGAYEQYF; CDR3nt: TGTGCCAGCAGACAGGACAGCTATGGGGCCTACGAGCAGTACTTC
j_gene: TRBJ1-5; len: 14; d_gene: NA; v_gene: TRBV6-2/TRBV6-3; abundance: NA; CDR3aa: CASSRRSDNQPQHF; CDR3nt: TGTGCCAGCAGTCGGAGGAGCGACAATCAGCCCCAGCATTTT
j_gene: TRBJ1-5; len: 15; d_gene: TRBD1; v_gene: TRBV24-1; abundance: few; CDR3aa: CATSPGTGNNQPQHF; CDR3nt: TGTGCCACCAGTCCCGGGACAGGGAACAATCAGCCCCAGCATTTT
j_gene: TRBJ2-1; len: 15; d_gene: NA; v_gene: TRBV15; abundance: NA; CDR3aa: CATSRDRLVNNEQFF; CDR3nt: TGTGCCACCAGCAGAGATAGATTGGTCAACAATGAGCAGTTCTTC
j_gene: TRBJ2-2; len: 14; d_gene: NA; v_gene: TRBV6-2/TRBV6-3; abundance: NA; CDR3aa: CASSGPVNTGELFF; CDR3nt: TGTGCCAGCAGTGGGCCTGTAAACACCGGGGAGCTGTTTTTT
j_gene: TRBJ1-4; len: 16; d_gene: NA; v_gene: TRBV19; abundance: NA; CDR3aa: CASTHWGGVDREKLFF; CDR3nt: TGTGCCAGTACCCATTGGGGGGGGGTAGATAGAGAAAAACTGTTTTTT
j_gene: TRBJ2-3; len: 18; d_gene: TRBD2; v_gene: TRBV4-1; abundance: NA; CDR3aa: CASSQPGLAGGSTDTQYF; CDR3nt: TGCGCCAGCAGCCAACCGGGACTAGCGGGGGGGAGCACAGATACGCAGTATTTT
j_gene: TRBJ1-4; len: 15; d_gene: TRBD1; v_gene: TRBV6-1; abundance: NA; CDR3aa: CASSERDRSLGKLFF; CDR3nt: TGTGCCAGCAGTGAAAGGGACAGGAGCCTTGGAAAACTGTTTTTT
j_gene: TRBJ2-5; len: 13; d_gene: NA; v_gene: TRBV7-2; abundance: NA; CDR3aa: CASSLDRTVRQYF; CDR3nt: TGTGCCAGCAGCTTAGACCGGACTGTCAGACAGTACTTC
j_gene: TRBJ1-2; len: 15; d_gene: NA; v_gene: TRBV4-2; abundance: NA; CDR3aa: CASSQEDSTNYGYTF; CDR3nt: TGTGCCAGCAGCCAAGAGGACAGTACTAACTATGGCTACACCTTC
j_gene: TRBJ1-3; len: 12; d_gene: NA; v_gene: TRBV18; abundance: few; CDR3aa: CAVASSGNTIYF; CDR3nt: TGTGCGGTAGCGAGCTCTGGAAACACCATATATTTT
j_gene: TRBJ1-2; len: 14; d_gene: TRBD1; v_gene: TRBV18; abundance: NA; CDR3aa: CASSPPQDRKGYTF; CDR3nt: TGTGCCAGCTCACCGCCCCAGGACAGGAAAGGCTACACCTTC
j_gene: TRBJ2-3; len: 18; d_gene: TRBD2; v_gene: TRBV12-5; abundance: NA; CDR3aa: CASGLGLAGGTSTDTQYF; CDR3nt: TGTGCTAGTGGTTTGGGACTAGCGGGGGGGACGAGCACAGATACGCAGTATTTT
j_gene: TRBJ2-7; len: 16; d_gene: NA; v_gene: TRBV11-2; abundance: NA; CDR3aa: CASSLNMGANSYEQYF; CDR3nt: TGTGCCAGCAGCTTAAATATGGGGGCTAACTCCTACGAGCAGTACTTC
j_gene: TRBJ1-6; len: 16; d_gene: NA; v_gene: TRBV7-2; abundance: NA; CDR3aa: CASSLSGSGHHTPLHF; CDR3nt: TGTGCCAGCAGCCTCTCTGGTTCAGGTCATCATACACCCCTCCACTTT
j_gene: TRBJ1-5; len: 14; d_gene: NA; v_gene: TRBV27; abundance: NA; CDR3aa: CASSSLQGEQPQHF; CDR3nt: TGTGCCAGCAGTTCCCTCCAGGGCGAGCAGCCCCAGCATTTT